This passage covers 30 T cell receptor beta chains from one sample sequenced in a study of blood T cell repertoires in COVID-19. Some clones are missing from TCRdb's copy, which holds only in-frame ones; the method was immunoSEQ multiplex PCR. The profile shows about 80,000 clones, about 89% of them singletons. The sequenced sample was peripheral blood. The source is a man aged 70 or older with active or convalescent COVID-19.

The chain employs TRBV6-5 and TRBJ2-7; 7 bases agree with TRBD1. The trim removed 6 bases at V and 0 bases at J, leaving 5 bases unmatched. The CDR3 is made up of 14 amino acids. The V gene's germline CDR1 is MNHEY and CDR2 SVGAGI. CDR3 amino acids: CASRRRQGSYEQYF. The CDR3 nucleotides are TGTGCCAGCAGACGTCGACAGGGCTCCTACGAGCAGTACTTC.

V is TRBV5-1 and J is TRBJ1-1; possibly TRBD1 for D (6 bases). In germline, CDR1 is SGHRS, CDR2 YFSETQ. The CDR3 runs to 17 residues. V was shortened by 1 base and J by 1 base, with 17 bases between the two germline ends. The CDR3 bases are TGCGCCAGCAGCTTGTCTGTCTCAGGGGAAAGGAACACTGAAGCTTTCTTT. It codes for CASSLSVSGERNTEAFF.

This clone was picked up one time. This chain uses TRBV10-3 with TRBJ1-1; possibly TRBD1 for D (6 bases). The V and J ends lost 3 bases and 1 base respectively, with 12 bases between them. Germline V gene data show CDR1 as ENHRY and CDR2 as SYGVKD. CDR3 length: 15 residues. The CDR3 DNA sequence: TGTGCCATCAGTGACCCGGGGACAAGGAACACTGAAGCTTTCTTT. The encoded protein is CAISDPGTRNTEAFF.

This sequence joins TRBV5-6 and TRBJ1-2; the D gene is possibly TRBD1 (5 bases). CDR1 and CDR2 from the germline V gene are SGHDT and YYEEEE. With 0 bases removed from V and 4 bases from J, the gap between germline ends came to 13 bases. CDR3 length: 15 residues. The CDR3 DNA reads TGTGCCAGCAGCTTGGAAACGGGGGGAAGCTATGGCTACACCTTC. It translates to CASSLETGGSYGYTF.

The V call is TRBV6-2 or TRBV6-3, the J call TRBJ1-5; D uncertain. CDR1 and CDR2 (germline): MNHEY, SVGEGT. The CDR3 totals 12 residues. V gave up 2 bases and J gave up 8 bases, with 7 bases separating them. The CDR3 DNA reads TGTGCCAGCAGTTACAGCATAAAGCCCCAGCATTTT. It yields the protein CASSYSIKPQHF.

This chain's CDR3 is CASSLRTGRTGELFF. CDR3 bases: TGCGCCAGCAGCTTGAGGACAGGTCGCACCGGGGAGCTGTTTTTT. The rearrangement uses TRBV5-1 and TRBJ2-2; TRBD1 aligns across 7 bases. The germline gives CDR1 SGHRS, CDR2 YFSETQ. The CDR3 has 15 residues. Trimming at V came to 1 base and at J to 4 bases, leaving 4 bases not matched to a gene.

This clone appeared once. DNA for the CDR3: TGTGCCAGCAGCTCCGGACAGTCCATGAACACTGAAGCTTTCTTT. This encodes CASSSGQSMNTEAFF. The chain combines TRBV7-8 with TRBJ1-1, with a tentative D call TRBD1 (6 bases). The germline V gene has CDR1 SGHVS and CDR2 FQNEAQ. This CDR3 has 15 amino acids. With 4 bases removed from V and 0 bases from J, the gap between germline ends came to 12 bases.

The chain combines TRBV5-1 with TRBJ2-5; 9 nucleotides agree with TRBD1. The ends lost 4 bases at V and 5 bases at J; junction bases unmatched: 6. The germline gives CDR1 SGHRS, CDR2 YFSETQ. The CDR3 loop spans 14 amino acids. The CDR3 here is CASSPQTGGETQYF. The DNA of the CDR3 is TGCGCCAGCAGCCCCCAGACAGGGGGGGAGACCCAGTACTTC. The variable domain in full, with the rest retrieved from reference TRBV5-1 and TRBJ2-5, is KAGVTQTPRYLIKTRGQQVTLSCSPISGHRSVSWYQQTPGQGLQFLFEYFSETQRNKGNFPGRFSGRQFSNSRSEMNVSTLELGDSALYLCASSPQTGGETQYFGPGTRLLVL.

The V call is TRBV4-3, the J call TRBJ1-2; D is uncertain. Germline values: CDR1 LGHNA, CDR2 YSLEER. The CDR3 has 14 amino acids. V lost 0 bases and J 8 bases, leaving 13 bases between the germline ends. CDR3 in DNA: TGCGCCAGCAGCCAAGATATGGCAGTGTGGGGCTACACCTTC. Amino acid sequence: CASSQDMAVWGYTF.

The J gene is TRBJ1-1, the V gene TRBV2; possible D gene TRBD1, 5 bases. Trimming shortened V by 6 bases and J by 6 bases, and 11 bases separated the two germline ends. CDR1 SNHLY and CDR2 FYNNEI come from the germline V gene. This CDR3 is 12 amino acids long. The chain's CDR3 is CASRLDTAEAFF. The DNA for the CDR3 is TGTGCCAGCAGACTGGACACCGCTGAAGCTTTCTTT.

The J gene is TRBJ2-1, the V gene TRBV11-2; possibly TRBD1 for D (5 bases). CDR1 SGHAT and CDR2 FQNNGV come from the germline V gene. V lost 1 base and J lost 4, with 11 bases in between. This CDR3 comprises 15 residues. In nucleotides, the CDR3 is TGTGCCAGCAGCTTAGGACGCAGGGCGTACAATGAGCAGTTCTTC. This encodes CASSLGRRAYNEQFF.

The gene calls are TRBV14 and TRBJ2-6, with TRBD2 matching 12 bases. The CDR3 has 21 amino acids. Losses at the gene ends were 1 base for V and 0 bases for J; bases not matched to a gene: 10. Germline CDR1 SGHDN, CDR2 FVKESK. As DNA, the CDR3 is TGTGCCAGCAGCCAAGGAGTACTAGCGGGGGGTAAACCCTCTGGGGCCAACGTCCTGACTTTC. It codes for CASSQGVLAGGKPSGANVLTF.

V usage is TRBV5-1 and J usage is TRBJ2-5, with D maybe TRBD2 (7 bases). The V gene's germline CDR1 is SGHRS and CDR2 YFSETQ. The CDR3 runs to 15 residues. V lost 0 bases to trimming and J lost 2 bases, with 11 bases between them. The CDR3 protein is CASSLAGGLQETQYF. CDR3 nucleotides: TGCGCCAGCAGCTTGGCGGGGGGCTTACAAGAGACCCAGTACTTC.

The chain recombines TRBV20-1 with TRBJ1-1; D not resolved. The V end was cut by 6 bases, the J end by 1 base, with 6 bases between. CDR1 is DFQATT, CDR2 SNEGSKA, per germline (reference sequence). The CDR3 runs 11 residues. The CDR3 DNA sequence: TGCAGTGCGTACAGGAACACTGAAGCTTTCTTT. Residues: CSAYRNTEAFF.

This chain joins TRBV15 and TRBJ1-1; no definite D call. The V and J ends lost 5 bases and 1 base respectively, with 8 bases between them. The CDR3 has 13 residues. Per the germline V gene, CDR1 is LNHNV and CDR2 is YYDKDF (reference sequence). CDR3 in amino acids: CATSVAGNTEAFF. The CDR3, as DNA: TGTGCCACCAGCGTCGCAGGGAACACTGAAGCTTTCTTT.

This rearrangement joins TRBV6-1 to TRBJ2-5; the match to TRBD2 covers 11 bases. From germline, CDR1 is MNHNS and CDR2 SASEGT. The CDR3 sequence is 18 residues long. V lost 1 base to trimming and J lost 4 bases; unmatched junction nucleotides: 11. The CDR3 loop reads CASSEGRVAGGLRETQYF. In DNA, the CDR3 is TGTGCCAGCAGTGAAGGGAGGGTAGCGGGGGGGCTCCGAGAGACCCAGTACTTC.

The rearrangement joins TRBV7-3 to TRBJ2-1, with TRBD2 matching over 13 bases. Germline loops: CDR1 SGHTA, CDR2 FQGTGA. The V and J ends lost 5 bases and 8 bases, in that order; junction bases with no gene match: 6. CDR3 length: 15 residues. The CDR3 DNA is TGTGCCAGCAGCGCCACTAGCGGGGGGGCCTATGAGCAGTTCTTC. As protein: CASSATSGGAYEQFF. Filled out from reference TRBV7-3 and TRBJ2-1, the complete variable domain reads GAGVSQTPSNKVTEKGKYVELRCDPISGHTALYWYRQSLGQGPEFLIYFQGTGAADDSGLPNDRFFAVRPEGSVSTLKIQRTERGDSAVYLCASSATSGGAYEQFFGPGTRLTVL.

The chain combines TRBV9 with TRBJ2-3; possibly TRBD2 for D (6 bases). V shed 3 bases and J shed 2 bases, with 13 bases lying between them. Per the germline V gene, CDR1 is SGDLS and CDR2 is YYNGEE. This CDR3 comprises 15 residues. The CDR3 is CASSAPSGYTDTQYF. CDR3 nucleotide sequence: TGTGCCAGCAGCGCACCAAGCGGGTACACAGATACGCAGTATTTT.

This sequence joins TRBV9 and TRBJ2-2, with TRBD1 identical over 8 bases. The CDR3 has 16 residues. Per germline, CDR1 SGDLS and CDR2 YYNGEE. With V trimmed by 0 bases and J by 4 bases, 5 bases remained unmatched. CDR3: CASSVAGGQATGELFF. The CDR3 coding sequence is TGTGCCAGCAGCGTAGCAGGGGGACAGGCCACCGGGGAGCTGTTTTTT.

This chain's CDR3 is CASRATGYSNQPQHF. CDR3 bases: TGTGCCAGCAGGGCGACAGGTTATAGCAATCAGCCCCAGCATTTT. This chain joins TRBV6-5 and TRBJ1-5; maybe TRBD1 (6 bases). Germline CDR1 and CDR2: MNHEY and SVGAGI. The germline V and J ends were trimmed by 6 bases and 0 bases, with 12 bases remaining between them. The CDR3 has 15 amino acids.

The chain combines TRBV4-3 with TRBJ2-1, with D maybe TRBD2 (7 bases). The germline V and J ends were trimmed by 0 bases and 3 bases, with 18 bases remaining between them. CDR3 size: 18 residues. From germline, CDR1 is LGHNA and CDR2 YSLEER. CDR3 amino acids: CASSQEWGGRGIYNEQFF. CDR3 coding DNA: TGCGCCAGCAGCCAAGAATGGGGGGGCCGCGGAATCTACAATGAGCAGTTCTTC.

CDR3 region: CASSLGLRELTGEKLFF. In nucleotides, the CDR3 is TGTGCCAGCAGCTTAGGGCTCCGCGAGCTAACAGGTGAAAAACTGTTTTTT. V usage is TRBV7-9 and J usage is TRBJ1-4, with D possibly matching TRBD1 (5 bases). This CDR3 spans 17 amino acids. Germline CDR1 SEHNR, CDR2 FQNEAQ (reference sequence). V was pared by 1 base and J by 7 bases, with 19 bases between.

J is TRBJ2-7 and V is TRBV4-1, with a weak D call TRBD1 (5 bases). CDR1 and CDR2 (germline): MGHRA, YSYEKL. The CDR3 has 15 amino acids. Between the trimmed V and J ends, which lost 0 bases and 3 bases, there was a span of 12 bases. CDR3 DNA: TGCGCCAGCAGCCAAGATCAGCAGGGTCTCTACGAGCAGTACTTC. As protein: CASSQDQQGLYEQYF.

The gene calls are TRBV3-1 (or the pseudogene TRBV3-2) and TRBJ2-7; the D is unclear. This CDR3 comprises 11 residues. V lost 2 bases and J lost 5, with 4 bases in between. The germline CDR1 and CDR2 sequences are LGHDT and YNNKEL (reference sequence). For the CDR3, the DNA is TGTGCCAGCAGCCAAAAGCACGAGCAGTACTTC. Protein sequence: CASSQKHEQYF.

CDR3 amino acids: CASSQDTGSYRQNGYTF. CDR3 DNA sequence: TGCGCCAGCAGCCAAGACACAGGGTCCTACAGGCAGAATGGCTACACCTTC. The rearrangement joins TRBV4-3 to TRBJ1-2; tentative D call: TRBD1 (6 bases). The CDR3 has 17 amino acids. V was shortened by 0 bases and J by 6 bases, with 20 bases between the two germline ends. From germline, CDR1 is LGHNA and CDR2 YSLEER.

The CDR3 loop reads CASSSGRGQPQHF. The DNA for the CDR3 is TGTGCCAGCAGTTCAGGGAGGGGTCAGCCCCAGCATTTT. This chain joins TRBV6-5 and TRBJ1-5, with a tentative D call TRBD1 (5 bases). Deletions cut 4 bases from V and 6 bases from J, with 10 bases between. The CDR3 extends over 13 amino acids. Germline CDR1 reads MNHEY; CDR2 reads SVGAGI.

The chain recombines TRBV5-4 with TRBJ1-2; D is perhaps TRBD1 (5 bases). The CDR3 consists of 16 residues. CDR1 and CDR2 (germline): SGHNT, YYREEE (reference sequence). Deletions cut 1 base from V and 8 bases from J, with 21 bases between. In nucleotides, the CDR3 is TGTGCCAGCAGCTTGCGAACGGTCCGGCAGGGTGGCGGCTACACCTTC. Translated, it gives CASSLRTVRQGGGYTF.

The chain joins TRBV4-1 to TRBJ2-1; D gene unclear. CDR3 length: 14 residues. Germline V gene sequence: CDR1 MGHRA, CDR2 YSYEKL. Trimming took off 3 bases at V and 9 bases at J, with 15 bases between the two ends. The CDR3 loop is CASSHRARLSEQFF. In nucleotides, the CDR3 is TGCGCCAGCAGCCATAGAGCCCGACTGAGTGAGCAGTTCTTC.

This chain joins TRBV18 and TRBJ2-7, with 12 positions matching TRBD2. V lost 3 bases, J lost 4 bases, and 4 bases stayed unmatched. The CDR3 length is 15 residues. In germline, CDR1 is KGHSH, CDR2 LQKENI. CDR3 sequence reads: CASSPLTSGGYEQYF. The DNA of the CDR3 is TGTGCCAGCTCACCTCTGACTAGCGGGGGTTACGAGCAGTACTTC.

This clone has a handful of counts. The V call is TRBV12-3 or TRBV12-4, the J call TRBJ1-2; D perhaps matches TRBD1 (6 bases). The CDR3 length is 13 residues. Trimming took off 2 bases at V and 8 bases at J, with 12 bases between the two ends. The CDR3 coding sequence is TGTGCCAGCAGTTTACGGGGGGCGCGGGGCTACACCTTC. Protein sequence: CASSLRGARGYTF.